The T cell receptor beta chain under discussion was sequenced for a study of T cell responses to AZD1222 COVID-19 vaccine. Overall study results and limits: Unmutated variant regions reportedly attract nearly half of all spike-specific TCRs.

Produced via immunoSEQ multiplex PCR; TCRdb's table is partial and in-frame only. Counted here are some 140,000 clones, about 86% occurring once; the ten biggest clones make up 5.5% to 6%. A note on this clone: What it binds is unknown.

This sequence originates from an adult in good health. Sequencing used peripheral blood, obtained on day 0 of MenACWY control vaccination.

CDR3 DNA sequence: TGTGCCAGCAGCCCCGGCCTTAGTGGCGGGGGGTTAGGGGAGACCCAGTACTTC. Translation: CASSPGLSGGGLGETQYF. The chain employs TRBV9 and TRBJ2-5, with 8 bases that match TRBD2. The junction had 19 bases not matched to a gene; V was cut back by 4 bases and J by 5 bases. This CDR3 is 18 amino acids long. The germline V gene has CDR1 SGDLS and CDR2 YYNGEE.